One sample yielded the 23 T cell receptor beta chains listed below, sequenced in a study of blood T cell repertoires in COVID-19. The method was immunoSEQ multiplex PCR; TCRdb's version includes in-frame clones alone and lacks a portion of them. The sample consists of about 210,000 clones, approximately 78% of them appearing once. Material for sequencing was peripheral blood. The receptor set was obtained from a woman aged 65 to 85 with COVID-19, enrolled during active disease.

The chain couples TRBV5-1 to TRBJ1-4; 8 positions agree with TRBD1. The CDR3 is made up of 18 amino acids. Germline V lookup: CDR1 SGHRS, CDR2 YFSETQ. V dropped 0 bases and J dropped 3; count of bases not matched to a gene: 10. The CDR3 spells CASSLDRTGLRANEKLFF. In DNA, the CDR3 is TGCGCCAGCAGCTTGGATCGGACAGGGCTTAGAGCTAATGAAAAACTGTTTTTT.

The chain couples TRBV7-9 to TRBJ1-5; 8 bases fit TRBD1. CDR1 is SEHNR and CDR2 is FQNEAQ in the germline V gene (reference sequence). Losses at the gene ends were 1 base for V and 0 bases for J; bases not matched to a gene: 11. The CDR3 is made up of 19 amino acids. The CDR3 bases are TGTGCCAGCAGCTTAGAGCCTGGACAGGGACTATATAGCAATCAGCCCCAGCATTTT. The encoded protein is CASSLEPGQGLYSNQPQHF. The full variable domain, its missing parts supplied by reference TRBV7-9 and TRBJ1-5, is DTGVSQNPRHKITKRGQNVTFRCDPISEHNRLYWYRQTLGQGPEFLTYFQNEAQLEKSRLLSDRFSAERPKGSFSTLEIQRTEQGDSAMYLCASSLEPGQGLYSNQPQHFGDGTRLSIL.

The chain uses TRBV30 and TRBJ1-5; 9 bases align to TRBD1. CDR1 and CDR2 (germline): GTSNPN, SVGIG (reference sequence). The CDR3 has 13 amino acids. The J segment lost 9 bases and the V segment lost 3 bases, leaving 6 bases of the junction unmatched. The CDR3 here is CAWSWDRDRPQHF. CDR3 coding DNA: TGTGCCTGGAGCTGGGACAGGGATCGGCCCCAGCATTTT.

This clone was seen only once. V is TRBV7-2 and J is TRBJ2-5, with D possibly being TRBD1 (6 bases). V lost 2 bases and J lost 6, with 10 bases in between. Germline V gene data show CDR1 as SGHTA and CDR2 as FQGNSA. The CDR3 sequence is 13 residues long. The DNA for the CDR3 is TGTGCCAGCAGCTTACCAGGGGTGAAGACCCAGTACTTC. It translates to CASSLPGVKTQYF.

This clone was recorded a few times. DNA for the CDR3: TGCGCCAGCAGCCGTGCTCCCAAAGCGTCGTTATTCCCAACGAACACCGGGGAGCTGTTTTTT. This codes for CASSRAPKASLFPTNTGELFF. J is TRBJ2-2 and V is TRBV4-1; D unresolved. Germline CDR1 reads MGHRA; CDR2 reads YSYEKL. Trimming took 4 bases from V and 0 from J, leaving 27 bases between them. The CDR3 has 21 residues.

The chain combines TRBV9 with TRBJ1-2; 10 positions agree with TRBD1. Germline lookup yields CDR1 SGDLS and CDR2 YYNGEE. The CDR3 has 18 residues. After removal of 0 bases from V and 3 bases from J, the junction contained 11 bases not matched to a gene. CDR3: CASSVAPGTGAIHYGYTF. In DNA form, the CDR3 reads TGTGCCAGCAGCGTAGCCCCCGGGACAGGGGCCATTCACTATGGCTACACCTTC.

This sequence joins TRBV15 and TRBJ2-3; D uncertain. Germline CDR1 and CDR2: LNHNV and YYDKDF (reference sequence). Trimming left V 0 bases short and J 6 bases short, with 4 bases between. The CDR3 runs to 12 residues. CDR3 coding DNA: TGTGCCACCAGCAGAGACACTGATACGCAGTATTTT. Translated, it gives CATSRDTDTQYF. The full variable domain, rest sourced from reference TRBV15 and TRBJ2-3, is DAMVIQNPRYQVTQFGKPVTLSCSQTLNHNVMYWYQQKSSQAPKLLFHYYDKDFNNEADTPDNFQSRRPNTSFCFLDIRSPGLGDTAMYLCATSRDTDTQYFGPGTRLTVL.

The chain recombines TRBV19 with TRBJ2-3, with D possibly matching TRBD1 (6 bases). The V end lost 6 bases, the J end lost 2 bases, and 18 bases lay between the germline ends. Germline V gene data show CDR1 as LNHDA and CDR2 as SQIVND (reference sequence). The CDR3 is 16 amino acids. The CDR3 region has the DNA TGTGCCAGTAGCCCCCTGGGACAAGGATACACAGATACGCAGTATTTT. This translates into CASSPLGQGYTDTQYF.

V and J are TRBV5-1 and TRBJ2-3; tentative D call: TRBD1 (6 bases). Trimming shortened V by 3 bases and J by 3 bases, and 11 bases separated the two germline ends. CDR1 is SGHRS and CDR2 is YFSETQ in the germline V gene. CDR3 length equals 14 residues. CDR3 nucleotides: TGCGCCAGCAGCTCAACTCAGGGGACAGATACGCAGTATTTT. Translation gives CASSSTQGTDTQYF.

The chain links TRBV19 to TRBJ2-2, with 7 bases lining up with TRBD2. V dropped 1 base and J dropped 4; count of bases not matched to a gene: 3. The CDR3 runs 15 residues. Germline CDR1 and CDR2: LNHDA and SQIVND (reference sequence). The CDR3 DNA reads as TGTGCCAGTAGTATAGGGGGAGGGAGCACCGGGGAGCTGTTTTTT. Protein: CASSIGGGSTGELFF.

V usage is TRBV6-5 and J usage is TRBJ2-1, with 11 bases that match TRBD2. With 2 bases clipped from V and 7 bases from J, the junction kept 4 bases outside the gene matches. This CDR3 contains 15 residues. The germline gives CDR1 MNHEY, CDR2 SVGAGI. The CDR3 reads CASSYTLAGVNEQFF. DNA for the CDR3: TGTGCCAGCAGTTACACACTAGCGGGAGTAAATGAGCAGTTCTTC.

There are a few counts of this clone. The chain carries TRBV7-9 and TRBJ1-4, with a possible D match to TRBD1 (5 bases). The V gene's germline CDR1 is SEHNR and CDR2 FQNEAQ (reference sequence). V lost 1 base and J lost 5, with 11 bases in between. The CDR3 contains 15 residues. The CDR3 loop reads CASSLGGRGNEKLFF. The CDR3 DNA sequence: TGTGCCAGCAGCTTAGGAGGGCGGGGGAATGAAAAACTGTTTTTT.

The chain recombines TRBV19 with TRBJ1-2; D is uncertain. Germline lookup yields CDR1 LNHDA and CDR2 SQIVND (reference sequence). The CDR3 covers 13 residues. With 5 bases removed from V and 6 bases from J, the gap between germline ends came to 13 bases. CDR3 DNA sequence: TGTGCCAGTAGTCTACGACTCTGGGATGGCTACACCTTC. Protein product: CASSLRLWDGYTF.

This sequence joins TRBV5-1 and TRBJ2-1; 8 nucleotides line up with TRBD1. The trim removed 4 bases at V and 10 bases at J, leaving 13 bases unmatched. Germline V CDR1 and CDR2: SGHRS, YFSETQ. This CDR3 has 15 amino acids. CDR3 amino acids: CASSPGQGWASEQFF. The CDR3 coding sequence is TGCGCCAGCAGCCCCGGACAGGGTTGGGCTTCCGAGCAGTTCTTC.

This clone was counted only a few times. The chain combines TRBV6-1 with TRBJ2-3; D possibly corresponds to TRBD2 (5 bases). The CDR3 is 14 residues long. V dropped 6 bases and J dropped 0 bases, with 10 bases sitting between them. Germline V gives CDR1 MNHNS, CDR2 SASEGT. CDR3 sequence (DNA): TGTGCCAGCAGGCAGGAGGACAGCACAGATACGCAGTATTTT. Translating it yields CASRQEDSTDTQYF.

The chain combines TRBV9 with TRBJ1-1; 9 bases are a match to TRBD1. There are 15 residues in the CDR3. The germline V gene has CDR1 SGDLS and CDR2 YYNGEE. V was pared by 3 bases and J by 6 bases, with 9 bases of the junction left unmatched. CDR3 residues: CASSAQGQGWAEAFF. CDR3 sequence (DNA): TGTGCCAGCAGCGCACAGGGACAGGGTTGGGCTGAAGCTTTCTTT.

The chain employs TRBV6-6 and TRBJ1-2; D remains unclear. Germline V gene data show CDR1 as MNHNY and CDR2 as SVGAGI (reference sequence). Trimming removed 8 bases at V and 4 bases at J, with 8 bases between. CDR3 size: 11 residues. CDR3 nucleotides: TGTGCCAGCCAGAGGGCCTATGGCTACACCTTC. It translates to CASQRAYGYTF.

This clone was seen once. The chain is built from TRBV27 and TRBJ2-3; TRBD2 agrees at 8 bases. There are 15 residues in the CDR3. Unmatched junction bases numbered 1, after V lost 0 bases and J lost 2 bases. Per the germline V gene, CDR1 is MNHEY and CDR2 is SMNVEV (reference sequence). CDR3 nucleotide sequence: TGTGCCAGCAGTTTATCACTAGCGGACACAGATACGCAGTATTTT. Its protein is CASSLSLADTDTQYF.

The chain joins TRBV6-5 to TRBJ1-1; no reliable D call. Germline-derived CDR1 and CDR2 are MNHEY and SVGAGI. V lost 3 bases and J lost 5, with 16 bases in between. The CDR3 totals 15 residues. Here the CDR3 reads CASSYYDTSGTEAFF. CDR3 bases: TGTGCCAGCAGTTATTACGATACCTCGGGGACTGAAGCTTTCTTT.

The rearrangement links TRBV28 to TRBJ2-2, with D perhaps matching TRBD2 (6 bases). The V end was cut by 6 bases, the J end by 6 bases, with 11 bases between. There are 13 residues in the CDR3. From germline, CDR1 is MDHEN and CDR2 SYDVKM. In DNA, the CDR3 is TGTGCCAGCAGCCTATGGGGGGCCGGGGAGCTGTTTTTT. Protein: CASSLWGAGELFF.

The rearrangement uses TRBV30 and TRBJ2-7; 10 bases are a match to TRBD1. The germline V gene encodes CDR1 GTSNPN and CDR2 SVGIG (reference sequence). This CDR3 is 15 amino acids long. After removal of 0 bases from V and 2 bases from J, the junction contained 4 bases not matched to a gene. The CDR3 region is CAWSVWDRGTYEQYF. For the CDR3, the DNA is TGTGCCTGGAGTGTTTGGGACAGGGGAACCTACGAGCAGTACTTC.

The rearrangement joins TRBV14 to TRBJ1-1; D gene uncertain. The CDR3 length is 14 residues. V lost 2 bases, J lost 2 bases, and 9 bases lay in between. Germline V gene lookup returns CDR1 SGHDN and CDR2 FVKESK. Written as DNA, the CDR3 is TGTGCCAGCAGCCAACAACACATAAACACTGAAGCTTTCTTT. Protein: CASSQQHINTEAFF.

J is TRBJ1-5 and V is TRBV5-1, with a possible D match to TRBD1 (5 bases). The CDR3 covers 15 residues. V was clipped by 4 bases and J by 4 bases, with 15 bases between them. Germline assignment: CDR1 SGHRS and CDR2 YFSETQ. CDR3 region: CASSLSGASNQPQHF. The CDR3 nucleotides are TGCGCCAGCAGCCTCAGTGGGGCCTCAAATCAGCCCCAGCATTTT.